The TCR beta chain described here comes from a study of blood T cell repertoires in COVID-19. Across the study: Samples taken during acute and convalescent COVID-19 were collected in the United States, Italy and Spain. PBMCs, B-cell-depleted T cells, or T cells were the source of the cDNA or gDNA that made up the material.

Sequencing was performed with immunoSEQ multiplex PCR; in TCRdb, only in-frame clones are kept and a portion is missing. The table shows some 200,000 clones, with around 87% occurring only once. Germline CDR1 LNHNV, CDR2 YYDKDF (reference sequence). The CDR3 totals 16 residues. The ends lost 2 bases at V and 1 base at J; junction bases unmatched: 5. Sequencing was done on a sample of peripheral blood. This sequence was found in a man aged 18 to 29 with active or convalescent COVID-19. V gene TRBV15 combines with J gene TRBJ1-1; 9 nucleotides match TRBD1. The CDR3 loop reads CATSRTGTGRNTEAFF. DNA for the CDR3: TGTGCCACCAGCAGAACTGGGACAGGGCGGAACACTGAAGCTTTCTTT.